This TCR beta chain was identified in a study of T cell changes during pregnancy in multiple sclerosis. Generated by immunoSEQ multiplex PCR, the TCRdb table keeps only in-frame clones and is missing some. In the table there are roughly 87,000 clones, just over 90% of which are singletons. J was trimmed by 8 bases and V by 2 bases; bases with no gene match: 6. The CDR3 totals 15 residues. The germline V gene has CDR1 MNHNY and CDR2 SVGAGI (reference sequence). The origin of this receptor is a female donor in good health, enrolled as a control in a pregnancy study. Sequencing was performed on peripheral blood, taken in the third trimester of pregnancy. V and J are TRBV6-6 and TRBJ2-1; TRBD1 matches at 10 bases. This CDR3 is CASSYRQGAMDEQFF. The CDR3 nucleotides are TGTGCCAGCAGTTACCGACAGGGGGCGATGGATGAGCAGTTCTTC.